This TCR beta chain stems from a study of CD8 T cells in Susac syndrome. V dropped 4 bases and J dropped 6; count of bases not matched to a gene: 5. CDR3 length: 15 amino acids. Germline V lookup: CDR1 MNHEY, CDR2 SVGEGT. Relapsing-remitting disease, either stable or active, was present in the multiple sclerosis controls, who were treatment-naive patients. The RNA input was about 0.45 to 1 ug, and it was reverse transcribed with random hexamers. The CDR3 of TCR beta was amplified by immunoSEQ multiplex PCR across 54 Vbeta and 13 Jbeta. Each CDR3 protein is one row after TCRdb ran MiXCR on the immunoSEQ multiplex PCR reads. The sample includes under 350,000 distinct CDR3 sequences, about 91% of them seen just once.

This clonotype originated in a human donor with multiple sclerosis. The sequenced sample consisted of CD4+ T cells from PBMCs. The chain carries TRBV6-2 or TRBV6-3 and TRBJ2-7, with 14 bases fitting TRBD2. For the CDR3, the DNA is TGTGCCAGCAGTTCGAGACTAGCGGGGGGGAGCGAGCAGTACTTC. Its protein is CASSSRLAGGSEQYF.